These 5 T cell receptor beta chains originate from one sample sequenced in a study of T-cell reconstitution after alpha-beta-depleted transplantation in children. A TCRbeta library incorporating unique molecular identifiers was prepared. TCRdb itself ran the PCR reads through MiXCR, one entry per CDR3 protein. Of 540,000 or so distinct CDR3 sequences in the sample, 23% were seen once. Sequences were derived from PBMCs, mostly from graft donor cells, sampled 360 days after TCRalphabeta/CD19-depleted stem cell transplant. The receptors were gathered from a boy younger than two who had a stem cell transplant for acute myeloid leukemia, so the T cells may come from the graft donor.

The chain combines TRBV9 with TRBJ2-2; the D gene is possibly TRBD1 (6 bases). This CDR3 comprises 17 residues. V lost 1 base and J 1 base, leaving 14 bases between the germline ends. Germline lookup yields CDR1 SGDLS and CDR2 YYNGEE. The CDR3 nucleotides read TGTGCCAGCAGCGTATGGATCCGGACAGAGAACACCGGGGAGCTGTTTTTT. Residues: CASSVWIRTENTGELFF.

The CDR3 DNA reads as TGTGCCAGCAGTTACTCGGTCGGGACAGGGAGCTCCTACGAGCAGTACTTC. Protein product: CASSYSVGTGSSYEQYF. The chain couples TRBV6-5 to TRBJ2-7, with 9 bases matching TRBD1. The CDR3 sequence is 17 residues long. Looked up from germline, CDR1 is MNHEY and CDR2 is SVGAGI. V lost 0 bases and J lost 0; bases outside the gene matches: 6.

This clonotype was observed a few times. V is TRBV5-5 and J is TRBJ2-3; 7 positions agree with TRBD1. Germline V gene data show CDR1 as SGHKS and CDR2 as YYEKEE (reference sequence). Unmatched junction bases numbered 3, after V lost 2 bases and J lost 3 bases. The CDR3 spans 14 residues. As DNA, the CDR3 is TGTGCCAGCAGCTTTTACAGGGGAACAGATACGCAGTATTTT. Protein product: CASSFYRGTDTQYF.

The CDR3 nucleotides are TGCGCCAGCAGCCTCATGGCAATCCGGGCCGATGGCTACACCTTC. This translates into CASSLMAIRADGYTF. The chain has TRBV5-1 and TRBJ1-2; D not resolved. Per the germline V gene, CDR1 is SGHRS and CDR2 is YFSETQ. There are 15 residues in the CDR3. V dropped 4 bases and J dropped 6 bases, with 19 bases sitting between them.

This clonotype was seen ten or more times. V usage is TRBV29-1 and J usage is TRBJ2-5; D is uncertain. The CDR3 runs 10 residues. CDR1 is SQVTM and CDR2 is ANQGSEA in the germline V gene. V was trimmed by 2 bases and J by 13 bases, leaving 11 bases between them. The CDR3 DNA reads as TGCAGCGTTGAACAGGCCATAACGTACTTC. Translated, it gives CSVEQAITYF.